This paragraph covers one TCR beta chain sequence. TCRdb passed the RT-PCR reads through MiXCR, listing each CDR3 protein once. The table includes fewer than 800,000 distinct CDR3 sequences, 13% to 15% detected once. V lost 5 bases and J lost 0, with 13 bases in between. Germline lookup yields CDR1 MDHEN and CDR2 SYDVKM. This CDR3 has 15 amino acids. The material sequenced was memory CD4+ T cells from blood. This TCR was recovered from a female donor in good health, serving as a healthy control. This sequence joins TRBV28 and TRBJ1-1; TRBD1 is a possible D gene (5 bases). The CDR3 protein is CASSGAGGVNTEAFF. The CDR3 DNA is TGTGCCAGCAGTGGGGCGGGTGGGGTGAACACTGAAGCTTTCTTT.